The 2 T cell receptor beta chains below come from one sample, sequenced in a study of tumor-infiltrating lymphocytes in primary liver carcinoma. Unsorted whole blood yielded blood RNA, and germline DNA was extracted as well. Researchers generated TCR beta cDNA from about 500 ng of total RNA, relying on a constant-region primer. Generation of the TCR beta libraries relied on three nested multiplex PCR rounds using slightly modified ARM-PCR. For about 11 cycles apiece, the opening two PCR rounds ran with TRBV1-TRBV30 forward primers and a C-beta reverse primer. TCRdb reprocessed the multiplex PCR reads via MiXCR and lists one record per CDR3 protein. Of 180,000 or so distinct CDR3 sequences in the sample, approximately 60% are singletons; the top ten hold approximately 67%. The source material was peripheral blood. The origin of the receptors is a man aged 40-50 years with primary liver carcinoma and hepatitis B virus infection.

This chain's CDR3 is CASTKNTEAFF. Written as DNA, the CDR3 is TGTGCCAGCACAAAGAACACTGAAGCTTTCTTT. The rearrangement links TRBV6-5 to TRBJ1-1; D is unresolved. Trimming removed 7 bases from V and 1 base from J, with 4 bases in between. CDR1 is MNHEY, CDR2 SVGAGI, per germline. The CDR3 covers 11 residues.

A word on this clonotype: At one boundary the junction diverges from the germline segment, which might be a read error. The V and J genes are TRBV11-1 and TRBJ1-1; D gene uncertain. Germline V gives CDR1 SGHAT, CDR2 FQDESV (reference sequence). The CDR3 contains 15 residues. The CDR3 reads CVSSLKPFVNTEAFF. DNA for the CDR3: TGTGTCAGCAGCCTGAAGCCCTTCGTGAACACTGAAGCTTTCTTT.